This T cell receptor beta chain was found in a study of blood T cell repertoires in COVID-19. Repertoires were generated with immunoSEQ multiplex PCR, while TCRdb's copy carries only in-frame clones and drops some. The table records around 250,000 clones, about 91% of them present only once. In germline, CDR1 is MDHEN, CDR2 SYDVKM. The length of the CDR3 is 16 residues. With V trimmed by 6 bases and J by 0 bases, 8 bases remained unmatched. This clone was seen only a few times. The sample was PBMCs or T cells enriched from blood (not recorded which). The clonotype originates from a human donor in a cohort exposed to, infected with or recovered from COVID-19 (not recorded which). The donor label of this sample is uncertain. The rearrangement links TRBV28 to TRBJ1-1; 9 bases match TRBD1. CDR3 sequence: CASSYRGLGLNTEAFF. Here the CDR3 DNA reads TGTGCCAGCAGCTACAGGGGGCTCGGGCTGAACACTGAAGCTTTCTTT.